These 20 T cell receptor beta chains originate from one sample sequenced in a study of T cells in Graves' hyperthyroidism and ophthalmopathy. RNA transcripts served as the template for amplifying TCR beta CDR3 regions. The primer set for the first-round RT-PCR of the TCR CDR3 was HTBI. TCRdb independently ran MiXCR on the multiplex PCR reads; one entry per CDR3 protein. The table shows some 510,000 distinct CDR3 sequences, with around 42% occurring only once. Sequenced: peripheral blood or thyroid tissue (not recorded which). These receptors came from a young woman with Graves' hyperthyroidism.

A few counts support this clonotype. Mismatch with germline at one junction end may stem from a read error. The rearrangement uses TRBV2 and TRBJ2-6; 8 bases fit TRBD2. CDR1 is SNHLY and CDR2 is FYNNEI in the germline V gene. This CDR3 comprises 15 residues. In DNA form, the CDR3 reads TGCGCCAGCGGGAGACACGTCTCTGGGGCCAACGTCCTGACTTTC. Residues: CASGRHVSGANVLTF.

This clonotype was recorded at least ten times. The V and J genes are TRBV29-1 and TRBJ2-5; 9 bases line up with TRBD1. V was pared by 2 bases and J by 1 base, with 2 bases of the junction left unmatched. The CDR3 totals 14 residues. Germline V gene lookup returns CDR1 SQVTM and CDR2 ANQGSEA. The CDR3 coding sequence is TGCAGCGTTGAAAAGGACAGGGGCCAAGAGACCCAGTACTTC. This gives the protein CSVEKDRGQETQYF.

The table lists this clonotype with many counts. This chain connects TRBV2 to TRBJ2-7, with unresolved D. V lost 6 bases, J lost 2 bases, and 8 bases lay in between. CDR1 is SNHLY, CDR2 FYNNEI, per germline. The CDR3 contains 12 residues. The CDR3 coding sequence is TGTGCCAGCAGGGCTAGTCCCTACGAGCAGTACTTC. This gives the protein CASRASPYEQYF. Using reference TRBV2 and TRBJ2-7 for the parts outside the CDR3, the full variable domain is EPEVTQTPSHQVTQMGQEVILRCVPISNHLYFYWYRQILGQKVEFLVSFYNNEISEKSEIFDDQFSVERPDGSNFTLKIRSTKLEDSAMYFCASRASPYEQYFGPGTRLTVT.

Comments on this clonotype: A much bigger clone sits one base away, suggesting this may be a read error. J is TRBJ2-7 and V is TRBV7-9; TRBD1 is a possible D gene (5 bases). The germline V gene encodes CDR1 SEHNR and CDR2 FQNEAQ (reference sequence). The CDR3 sequence is 12 residues long. In DNA form, the CDR3 reads TGTGCCAGCAGTACAAGTGGGGCCGAGCGGTACTTC. The encoded protein is CASSTSGAERYF.

This clonotype was counted between two and nine times. A much larger clone lies a single base off, so this may be a read error. A read error is likely, as this CDR3 ends without the conserved phenylalanine or tryptophan. The chain couples TRBV24-1 to TRBJ1-2; tentatively, D is TRBD1 (5 bases). CDR1 and CDR2 from the germline V gene are KGHDR and SFDVKD. V was trimmed by 4 bases and J by 7 bases, leaving 12 bases between them. The CDR3 runs 13 residues. The CDR3 protein is CATSESTDSGYTL. In DNA, the CDR3 is TGTGCCACCAGTGAGTCCACCGACAGTGGCTACACCCTC.

The chain joins TRBV20-1 to TRBJ2-5; D is unclear. Germline CDR1 reads DFQATT; CDR2 reads SNEGSKA (reference sequence). V was trimmed by 6 bases and J by 4 bases, leaving 15 bases between them. CDR3 length: 13 amino acids. CDR3 protein: CSASSEPGETQYF. In nucleotides, the CDR3 is TGCAGTGCAAGCTCAGAGCCAGGAGAGACCCAGTACTTC.

A few counts support this clonotype. The V and J genes are TRBV12-3 or TRBV12-4 and TRBJ1-2; D call uncertain. The CDR3 is made up of 12 amino acids. V was shortened by 3 bases and J by 4 bases, with 6 bases between the two germline ends. This chain's CDR3 is CASSLSIYGYTF. The CDR3 bases are TGTGCCAGCAGTTTGTCCATCTATGGCTACACCTTC.

This clonotype was counted between two and nine times. The chain recombines TRBV6-5 with TRBJ2-7; possible D gene TRBD1, 6 bases. V was cut by 2 bases and J by 7 bases, with 12 bases left in between. This CDR3 comprises 13 residues. Per germline, CDR1 MNHEY and CDR2 SVGAGI. CDR3 sequence reads: CASSYNTDREQYF. CDR3 bases: TGTGCCAGCAGTTACAATACCGACAGGGAGCAGTACTTC.

The chain is built from TRBV24-1 and TRBJ1-5, with no clear D. The CDR3 is 14 residues long. Trimming took off 5 bases at V and 0 bases at J, with 7 bases between the two ends. In germline, CDR1 is KGHDR, CDR2 SFDVKD. CDR3 residues: CATSAPLSNQPQHF. DNA of the CDR3: TGTGCCACCAGTGCGCCTCTTAGCAATCAGCCCCAGCATTTT.

At least ten counts were recorded for this clonotype. The chain links TRBV19 to TRBJ2-2; 8 bases are a match to TRBD2. Germline V gene sequence: CDR1 LNHDA, CDR2 SQIVND (reference sequence). V trimming: 8 bases; J trimming: 3 bases; junction bases outside the gene matches: 5. The CDR3 is 14 residues long. CDR3 loop: CASQAGADTGELFF. CDR3 DNA sequence: TGTGCCAGTCAAGCGGGAGCGGACACCGGGGAGCTGTTTTTT.

This clonotype was counted at least ten times. This chain connects TRBV7-2 to TRBJ1-4; TRBD1 aligns across 9 bases. The J segment lost 8 bases and the V segment lost 3 bases, leaving 7 bases of the junction unmatched. The CDR3 sequence is 15 residues long. Looked up from germline, CDR1 is SGHTA and CDR2 is FQGNSA. CDR3 protein: CASSFWDRVGEKLFF. The CDR3 DNA sequence: TGTGCCAGCAGCTTTTGGGACAGGGTAGGGGAAAAACTGTTTTTT.

The chain joins TRBV5-4 to TRBJ2-5; D is unclear. The CDR3 spans 12 residues. Deletions cut 10 bases from V and 0 bases from J, with 10 bases between. Germline CDR1 is SGHNT and CDR2 is YYREEE (reference sequence). CDR3 region: CAWRHNQETQYF. Here the CDR3 DNA reads TGTGCCTGGAGACACAACCAAGAGACCCAGTACTTC. Full variable domain (remainder filled in from reference TRBV5-4 and TRBJ2-5): ETGVTQSPTHLIKTRGQQVTLRCSSQSGHNTVSWYQQALGQGPQFIFQYYREEENGRGNFPPRFSGLQFPNYSSELNVNALELDDSALYLCAWRHNQETQYFGPGTRLLVL.

The chain has TRBV12-3 or TRBV12-4 and TRBJ2-7; D unresolved. V lost 6 bases and J lost 3, with 15 bases in between. This CDR3 contains 14 residues. The CDR3 nucleotides are TGTGCCAGCAGCGCAACGTTAAACAACTACGAGCAGTACTTC. Protein product: CASSATLNNYEQYF.

Concerning this clonotype itself: This clone may be a read error of a much larger clone one base away. This chain uses TRBV7-2 with TRBJ1-1; no definite D call. V was trimmed by 6 bases and J by 9 bases, leaving 14 bases between them. The germline CDR1 and CDR2 sequences are SGHTA and FQGNSA. This CDR3 comprises 12 residues. The CDR3 region is CASRLASTKAFF. CDR3 sequence (DNA): TGTGCCAGCAGGTTGGCGAGTACTAAAGCTTTCTTT.

This clonotype was counted many times. The genes are TRBV7-9 and TRBJ2-5; TRBD1 aligns across 10 bases. Germline V lookup: CDR1 SEHNR, CDR2 FQNEAQ (reference sequence). Germline trimming cut 6 bases from V and 4 bases from J; bases unmatched to any gene: 2. CDR3 length: 13 amino acids. CDR3 DNA: TGTGCCAGCAGTCGGGACAGGGGAGAGACCCAGTACTTC. Translated, it gives CASSRDRGETQYF.

The chain carries TRBV7-9 and TRBJ2-7, with 7 bases identical to TRBD2. CDR1 and CDR2 from the germline V gene are SEHNR and FQNEAQ (reference sequence). The V segment lost 2 bases and the J segment 3 bases; nucleotides outside the gene matches: 7. The CDR3 has 15 amino acids. CDR3 in DNA: TGTGCCAGCAGCTTATCCCCAGCGGGAATCTACGAGCAGTACTTC. It codes for CASSLSPAGIYEQYF.

About this clonotype: This is likely a read error, given that the CDR3 carries no conserved phenylalanine or tryptophan at its end. The limits of the CDR3 on the DNA are not certain, so only TCRdb's listed CDR3 is given. The chain has TRBV7-2 and TRBJ1-6; TRBD1, the D gene given by the table, was not confirmed from the DNA. The CDR3 numbers 13 amino acids, ends counted. Per the germline V gene, CDR1 is SGHTA and CDR2 is FQGNSA. CDR3 sequence: CASSPSREINTNY.

V usage is TRBV20-1 and J usage is TRBJ1-2; TRBD1 agrees at 7 bases. The ends lost 1 base at V and 5 bases at J; junction bases unmatched: 10. The CDR3 totals 15 residues. From germline, CDR1 is DFQATT and CDR2 SNEGSKA (reference sequence). The CDR3 protein is CSARVYGDREYGYTF. CDR3 sequence (DNA): TGCAGTGCTAGAGTTTATGGTGACAGGGAGTATGGCTACACCTTC.

The V call is TRBV7-9, the J call TRBJ2-7; D may be TRBD1 (5 bases). Germline V gives CDR1 SEHNR, CDR2 FQNEAQ (reference sequence). This CDR3 is 11 amino acids long. The V and J ends lost 8 bases and 2 bases respectively, with 7 bases between them. The CDR3 DNA follows: TGTGCCAGCCACAGGACCTACGAGCAGTACTTC. Its protein is CASHRTYEQYF.

This clonotype was observed a few times. This chain joins TRBV5-4 and TRBJ2-5; the D is unclear. Trimming removed 4 bases at V and 5 bases at J, with 12 bases between. Germline V lookup: CDR1 SGHNT, CDR2 YYREEE (reference sequence). The CDR3 loop spans 13 amino acids. For the CDR3, the DNA is TGTGCCAGCAGCCCTGAACCAGTGGAGACCCAGTACTTC. Residues: CASSPEPVETQYF.